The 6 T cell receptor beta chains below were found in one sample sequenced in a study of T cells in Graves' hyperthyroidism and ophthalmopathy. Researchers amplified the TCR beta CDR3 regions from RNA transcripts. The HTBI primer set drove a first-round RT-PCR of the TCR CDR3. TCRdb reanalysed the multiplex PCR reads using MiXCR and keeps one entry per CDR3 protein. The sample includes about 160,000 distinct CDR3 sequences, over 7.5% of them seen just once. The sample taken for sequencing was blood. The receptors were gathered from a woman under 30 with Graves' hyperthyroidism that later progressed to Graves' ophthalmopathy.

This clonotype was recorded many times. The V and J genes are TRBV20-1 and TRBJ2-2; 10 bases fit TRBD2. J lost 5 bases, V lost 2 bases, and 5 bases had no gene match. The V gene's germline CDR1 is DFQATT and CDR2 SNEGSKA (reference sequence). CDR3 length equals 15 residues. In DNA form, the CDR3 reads TGCAGTGCTAGACTAGCGGGAGAATTGACCGGGGAGCTGTTTTTT. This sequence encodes CSARLAGELTGELFF.

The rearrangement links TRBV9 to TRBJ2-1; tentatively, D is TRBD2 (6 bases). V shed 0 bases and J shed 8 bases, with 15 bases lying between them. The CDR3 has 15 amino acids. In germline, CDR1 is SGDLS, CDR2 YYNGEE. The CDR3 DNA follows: TGTGCCAGCAGCGTAGTCCGGGGGAGTTACGATGAGCAGTTCTTC. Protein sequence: CASSVVRGSYDEQFF.

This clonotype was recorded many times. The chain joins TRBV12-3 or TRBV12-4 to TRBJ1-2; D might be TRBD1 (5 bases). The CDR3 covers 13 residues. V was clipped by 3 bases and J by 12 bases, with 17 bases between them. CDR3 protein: CASSLEGKIRNTF. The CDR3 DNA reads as TGTGCCAGCAGTTTGGAGGGGAAGATACGGAACACCTTC.

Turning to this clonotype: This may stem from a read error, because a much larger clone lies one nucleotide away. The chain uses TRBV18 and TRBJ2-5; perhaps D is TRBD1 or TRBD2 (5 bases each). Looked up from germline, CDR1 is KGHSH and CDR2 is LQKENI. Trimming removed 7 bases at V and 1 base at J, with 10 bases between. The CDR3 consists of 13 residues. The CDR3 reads CASLPGRQETQYF. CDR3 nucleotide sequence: TGTGCCAGCTTACCGGGACGCCAAGAGACCCAGTACTTC.

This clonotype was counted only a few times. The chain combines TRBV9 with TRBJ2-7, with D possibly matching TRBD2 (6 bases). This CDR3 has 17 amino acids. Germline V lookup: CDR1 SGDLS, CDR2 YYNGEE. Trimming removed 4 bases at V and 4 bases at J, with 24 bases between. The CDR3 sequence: CASSPRGYPQDEYEQYF. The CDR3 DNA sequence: TGTGCCAGCAGCCCCCGGGGGTACCCTCAGGACGAGTACGAGCAGTACTTC.

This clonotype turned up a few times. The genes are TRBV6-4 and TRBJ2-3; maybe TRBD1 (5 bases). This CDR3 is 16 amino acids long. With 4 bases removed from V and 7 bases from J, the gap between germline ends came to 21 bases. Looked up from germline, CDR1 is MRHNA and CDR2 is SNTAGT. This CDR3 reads CASSVGSDTRLNTQYF. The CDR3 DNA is TGTGCCAGCAGTGTCGGATCGGACACTCGCCTCAATACGCAGTATTTT.